One TCR beta chain is described in this entry. This entry belongs to a study of shared clonotypes between healthy human individuals. Germline CDR1 and CDR2: LGHNA and YNFKEQ. The CDR3 loop spans 19 amino acids. With 5 bases clipped from V and 7 bases from J, the junction kept 14 bases outside the gene matches. Positively selected for CCR7, the CD45RO-negative cells used as naive CD8 cells excluded terminally differentiated effector memory CD45RA+ cells. Libraries were prepared by immunoSEQ multiplex PCR; TCRdb keeps only in-frame clonotypes and omits some of them. The top ten clones hold 0.095% to 0.12% of a sample with roughly 550,000 clones, nearly 97% of them seen once.

The sequenced sample was naive CD8+ T cells sorted from blood. This rearrangement joins TRBV4-2 to TRBJ2-1; 16 positions match TRBD2. This receptor was taken from a woman aged 30 to 39 in good health. The CDR3 region has the DNA TGTGCCAGCAGCACTTCTCCGGGACTAGCGGGAGGGCCGGGTAATGAGCAGTTCTTC. This translates into CASSTSPGLAGGPGNEQFF.